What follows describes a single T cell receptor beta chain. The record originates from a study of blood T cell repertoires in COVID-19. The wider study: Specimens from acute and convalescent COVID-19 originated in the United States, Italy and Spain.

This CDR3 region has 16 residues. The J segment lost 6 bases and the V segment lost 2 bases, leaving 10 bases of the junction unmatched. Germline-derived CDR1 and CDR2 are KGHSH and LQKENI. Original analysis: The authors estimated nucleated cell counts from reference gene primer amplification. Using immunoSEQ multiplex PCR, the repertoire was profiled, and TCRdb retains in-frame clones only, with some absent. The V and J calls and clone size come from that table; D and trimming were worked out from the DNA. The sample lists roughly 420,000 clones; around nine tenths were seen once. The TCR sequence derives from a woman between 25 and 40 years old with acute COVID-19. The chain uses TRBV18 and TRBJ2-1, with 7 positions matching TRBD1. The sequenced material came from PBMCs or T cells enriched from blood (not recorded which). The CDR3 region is CASSPSKSGTANEQFF. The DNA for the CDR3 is TGTGCCAGCTCACCATCAAAGTCCGGGACAGCCAATGAGCAGTTCTTC.